The next 13 T cell receptor beta chains were all read from a single sample in a study of beta chain features in type 1 diabetes. Isolated RNA was reverse transcribed in full, so expressed TCRB transcripts were sequenced. Produced via immunoSEQ multiplex PCR; TCRdb's table is partial and in-frame only. The repertoire holds 200,000 to 250,000 clones, with roughly 13% as singletons. The sample was naive CD4+ T cells from blood. The origin of the receptors is a middle-aged woman in good health.

The chain recombines TRBV6-5 with TRBJ2-5; TRBD2 might be the D (5 bases). CDR3 size: 15 residues. V lost 4 bases and J 3 bases, leaving 15 bases between the germline ends. CDR1 and CDR2 from the germline V gene are MNHEY and SVGAGI. The CDR3 region is CASSLRRAGEETQYF. The CDR3 bases are TGTGCCAGCAGTTTGCGGCGGGCTGGAGAAGAGACCCAGTACTTC.

The chain has TRBV4-3 and TRBJ2-3, with TRBD2 matching 7 bases. The germline CDR1 and CDR2 sequences are LGHNA and YSLEER. After removal of 9 bases from V and 9 bases from J, the junction contained 6 bases not matched to a gene. The CDR3 sequence is 11 residues long. The CDR3 loop reads CARVSGGTQYF. For the CDR3, the DNA is TGCGCCAGGGTGTCGGGGGGAACGCAGTATTTT.

The chain carries TRBV10-3 and TRBJ2-5; 9 bases are a match to TRBD2. Per germline, CDR1 ENHRY and CDR2 SYGVKD. There are 14 residues in the CDR3. V shed 2 bases and J 5 bases; nucleotides not matched to a gene: 3. CDR3 sequence reads: CAISEIAGGETQYF. The CDR3 DNA is TGTGCCATCAGTGAGATTGCGGGGGGGGAGACCCAGTACTTC.

There are a few counts of this clone. J is TRBJ2-7 and V is TRBV6-5; D unclear. The germline V gene encodes CDR1 MNHEY and CDR2 SVGAGI. This CDR3 contains 14 residues. V lost 3 bases, J lost 7 bases, and 16 bases lay in between. This chain's CDR3 is CASSYSPGLSEQYF. CDR3 coding DNA: TGTGCCAGCAGTTATAGTCCAGGATTAAGTGAGCAGTACTTC.

In this sample, this clone turned up a few times. The chain employs TRBV5-1 and TRBJ2-5; D is perhaps TRBD1 (5 bases). Germline CDR1 and CDR2: SGHRS and YFSETQ. Trimming removed 0 bases from V and 5 bases from J, with 14 bases in between. CDR3 length: 15 residues. The CDR3 is CASSLGASRAETQYF. CDR3 in DNA: TGCGCCAGCAGCTTGGGAGCGAGCAGGGCGGAGACCCAGTACTTC.

This clone appeared a few times. The V call is TRBV4-3, the J call TRBJ1-2; D uncertain. Trimming left V 1 base short and J 3 bases short, with 9 bases between. In germline, CDR1 is LGHNA, CDR2 YSLEER. The CDR3 consists of 14 residues. CDR3: CASSQVSGDYGYTF. CDR3 nucleotide sequence: TGCGCCAGCAGCCAAGTTTCCGGAGACTATGGCTACACCTTC.

To note about this clone: Distinct nucleotide sequences in the sample also encode this CDR3. This chain's CDR3 is CASSLAGSSYEQYF. The CDR3 bases are TGCGCCAGCAGCCTCGCGGGGAGCTCCTACGAGCAGTACTTC. The rearrangement uses TRBV5-1 and TRBJ2-7; D is perhaps TRBD2 (6 bases). The germline gives CDR1 SGHRS, CDR2 YFSETQ. Trimming removed 4 bases from V and 0 bases from J, with 11 bases in between. The CDR3 loop spans 14 amino acids.

The J gene is TRBJ2-5, the V gene TRBV2; 7 nucleotides line up with TRBD1. Germline loops: CDR1 SNHLY, CDR2 FYNNEI. V lost 5 bases, J lost 3 bases, and 0 bases stayed unmatched. The CDR3 totals 12 residues. CDR3 coding DNA: TGTGCCAGCAGTACAGGGGAAGAGACCCAGTACTTC. Residues: CASSTGEETQYF.

This clone occurred a few times. The chain links TRBV9 to TRBJ1-1, with TRBD1 identical over 8 bases. The CDR3 extends over 15 amino acids. V was pared by 3 bases and J by 1 base, with 5 bases of the junction left unmatched. The germline gives CDR1 SGDLS, CDR2 YYNGEE. CDR3 region: CASSGRDRSNTEAFF. CDR3 bases: TGTGCCAGCAGCGGACGGGACAGGTCGAACACTGAAGCTTTCTTT.

The chain has TRBV7-2 and TRBJ1-5, with TRBD1 matching over 9 bases. The germline V gene encodes CDR1 SGHTA and CDR2 FQGNSA. J was trimmed by 6 bases and V by 5 bases; bases with no gene match: 5. This CDR3 is 14 amino acids long. The CDR3 DNA sequence: TGTGCCAGCAGCCAAACAGGGGGCAGTCAGCCCCAGCATTTT. This codes for CASSQTGGSQPQHF. Full variable domain (missing parts from reference TRBV7-2 and TRBJ1-5): GAGVSQSPSNKVTEKGKDVELRCDPISGHTALYWYRQSLGQGLEFLIYFQGNSAPDKSGLPSDRFSAERTGGSVSTLTIQRTQQEDSAVYLCASSQTGGSQPQHFGDGTRLSIL.

V gene TRBV5-1 combines with J gene TRBJ1-1, with a tentative D call TRBD1 (6 bases). CDR3 length: 15 amino acids. V was trimmed by 4 bases and J by 7 bases, leaving 20 bases between them. The germline V gene encodes CDR1 SGHRS and CDR2 YFSETQ. DNA of the CDR3: TGCGCCAGCAGCGCCGTAGAACAGGGCGCCCTTGAAGCTTTCTTT. Its protein product is CASSAVEQGALEAFF.

This clone was seen a few times. The rearrangement joins TRBV7-8 to TRBJ2-5, with a weak D call TRBD2 (7 bases). The V gene's germline CDR1 is SGHVS and CDR2 FQNEAQ. The CDR3 sequence is 15 residues long. V was trimmed by 3 bases and J by 0 bases, leaving 11 bases between them. The CDR3 reads CASSFEGGYQETQYF. The CDR3 nucleotides are TGTGCCAGCAGCTTCGAGGGGGGGTACCAAGAGACCCAGTACTTC. The full variable domain, its missing parts supplied by reference TRBV7-8 and TRBJ2-5, is GAGVSQSPRYKVAKRGQDVALRCDPISGHVSLFWYQQALGQGPEFLTYFQNEAQLDKSGLPSDRFFAERPEGSVSTLKIQRTQQEDSAVYLCASSFEGGYQETQYFGPGTRLLVL.

The chain has TRBV19 and TRBJ1-1, with D possibly matching TRBD1 (5 bases). This CDR3 has 15 amino acids. Germline CDR1 reads LNHDA; CDR2 reads SQIVND (reference sequence). The V end was cut by 8 bases, the J end by 3 bases, with 19 bases between. The CDR3 sequence: CASLPVGGVYTEAFF. DNA of the CDR3: TGTGCCAGTCTCCCCGTCGGGGGGGTTTACACTGAAGCTTTCTTT.